This record looks at one T cell receptor beta chain sequence and its context. Its antigen is not known. Deletions cut 1 base from V and 7 bases from J, with 7 bases between. The germline V gene has CDR1 KGHSH and CDR2 LQKENI. This CDR3 region has 13 residues. cDNA synthesis used the whole RNA isolate, giving expressed TCRB sequences. Sequenced by immunoSEQ multiplex PCR; TCRdb stores in-frame clones only, minus some. The data hold around 450,000 clones, with roughly 11% observed a single time. The data derive from a study of beta chain features in type 1 diabetes. Study findings and constraints: Across patients, naive, central memory and Treg TCRB repertoires exhibited apparently greater similarity than was observed across healthy donors. Any HLA type influence on TCRB rearrangement was left unresolved here. Cells that show high TCR expression could be over-represented by cDNA sequencing.

Sorting that relied on CD45RO/CCR7/CD25/CD127/CD95/CD27 yielded CD4+ naive, central memory, regulatory and stem cell-like memory cells. The chain joins TRBV18 to TRBJ2-2, with D uncertain. Sequenced input: naive CD4+ T cells from blood. The clonotype comes from a young woman in good health. CDR3 sequence (DNA): TGTGCCAGCTCACCACTCGGCAGCGGGGAGCTGTTTTTT. Its translation: CASSPLGSGELFF.